This T cell receptor (beta chain) was sequenced for a study of Ad26.COV2.S vaccination and SARS-CoV-2 variants (dated by TCRdb to the early 2020s). The study in broad terms: Vaccine-arm donors were drawn from COV1001, a multicentre, randomized, double-blind, placebo-controlled phase I-IIa trial of Ad26.COV2.S in healthy adults. Ad26.COV2.S was given intramuscularly at 5x10^10 or 1x10^11 viral particles, as a single shot or as two shots 56 days apart. Sequencing of the TCRbeta repertoire served to evaluate the specificity and breadth of SARS-CoV-2-reactive T cell receptors following Ad26.COV2.S vaccination. The TCR-sequenced set comprised roughly 30 samples: about 19 Ad26.COV2.S vaccine recipients, 5 placebo recipients and 8 SARS-CoV-2 convalescent individuals. Trial participants were randomized into five groups of five: low-dose or high-dose Ad26.COV2.S given once or twice, or placebo on both occasions. Throughout the experiments and outcome assessment, investigators stayed blinded to trial group allocation.

On this clone: What antigen it recognizes has not been identified. A junction boundary mismatches the germline segment, possibly from a read error.

The full study reports these points: Non-spike TCR breadth was comparable between vaccine and placebo recipients, consistent with the vaccine containing only spike. Ad26.COV2.S recipients had higher spike-specific TCR breadth than placebo recipients (P = 0.0014). After vaccination, spike-specific CD8+ and CD4+ T cell responses were reported to show substantial breadth. It was noted by the authors that total T cell responses may have been underestimated by the TCR breadth and depth analyses. The study was not powered to compare responses between vaccine doses or regimens.

Counted from cysteine to phenylalanine, this CDR3 has 13 amino acids. The kept DNA is CDR3 alone, 39 bases in frame from the first base. The germline V gene yields MNHNS for CDR1 and SASEGT for CDR2. The immunoSEQ Assay was used to sequence TCRbeta CDR3 regions. After extraction, genomic DNA underwent amplification by bias-controlled multiplex PCR, followed by high-throughput sequencing. Turning to the authors' computational methods: To quantify the absolute abundance of every unique TCRbeta CDR3 region, sequences were collapsed and filtered. Usable DNA was measured by amplifying reference genes present in all nucleated cells, and TCRbeta template counts were normalized to that usable DNA to estimate T cell fraction. Repertoire TCRs were annotated as SARS-CoV-2-specific when V gene, CDR3 amino acid sequence and J gene were exactly matched to a known reactive TCR set. The reference SARS-CoV-2 TCR set came from MIRA and was filtered for enrichment in COVID-19-positive ImmuneCODE repertoires, removing public or cross-reactive TCRs. Using the MIRA antigens, annotated TCRs were further analysed by specific ORF or by position within an ORF. Breadth was defined as annotated unique rearrangements over total unique productive rearrangements; depth was the summed frequency of those rearrangements. Two-sided Wilcoxon rank-sum tests were applied when comparing TCR breadth between groups. TCRdb stores this immuneACCESS table with in-frame sequences only. Part of the clones is absent; in the studies checked, under half of the shortfall reflects unresolved V genes, and no reason is known for the rest. From that table come the V and J calls and clone size; the DNA was used to work out D and trimming. The sample includes some 300,000 clones, with approximately 86% observed a single time. In total, the top ten clones hold around 2.2% of the sample.

In the paper's terms, the treatment or condition label means: about 20 received Ad26.COV2.S at low or high dose, single or two shots; 5 received placebo; per-sample allocation not given. For vaccine and placebo recipients, the sequenced repertoires came from samples collected on day 63 after the first injection. In Cohort 1b, around 23 adults aged 18-55 years were enrolled at a single site in Boston, USA, between 29 July and 7 August 2020. Ad26.COV2.S was a replication-incompetent adenovirus type 26 vector expressing a prefusion-stabilized SARS-CoV-2 spike protein from the original Wuhan strain. The sequence was collected from a person between 18 and 59 years old who received the Ad26.COV2.S COVID-19 vaccine or a placebo. This specimen was peripheral blood, taken in a trial of Ad26.COV2.S vaccine versus placebo. The chain is encoded by TRBV6-1 joined to TRBJ2-5; the D region is possibly TRBD1 or TRBD2, each matching across 5 bases. The CDR3 sequence is CASTERGRETQYF. The nucleotides are TGTGCCAGCACTGAACGGGGCCGAGAGACCCAGTACTTC.